A single sample gave rise to the 4 T cell receptor beta chains below, sequenced in a study of pediatric ulcerative colitis. Rectal tissue came from one to two pinch biopsies taken at colonoscopy. Profiled with immunoSEQ multiplex PCR; TCRdb holds only in-frame clones, not every one. Among roughly 23,000 clones, about two thirds were seen once, and the ten largest hold roughly 15%. The sequenced sample consisted of gut tissue. All receptors derive from a boy younger than 18 with severe ulcerative colitis.

The chain links TRBV5-4 to TRBJ2-2; D not certain. Germline loops: CDR1 SGHNT, CDR2 YYREEE (reference sequence). There are 14 residues in the CDR3. The V gene lost 4 bases and the J gene lost 1 base, with 8 bases spanning the gap. CDR3 in DNA: TGTGCCAGCAGCCGGTCAAGGAACACCGGGGAGCTGTTTTTT. It encodes CASSRSRNTGELFF.

This clone counts as medium-sized. The chain joins TRBV9 to TRBJ2-5, with 14 nucleotides matching TRBD2. The CDR3 loop spans 15 amino acids. The V gene end was trimmed by 4 bases and the J gene end by 5 bases; junction bases not matched to a gene: 4. CDR1 is SGDLS, CDR2 YYNGEE, per germline. In DNA form, the CDR3 reads TGTGCCAGCAGCCCCGGGACTAGCGGGGGTGAGACCCAGTACTTC. Amino acids: CASSPGTSGGETQYF.

The chain links TRBV6-1 to TRBJ1-1, with TRBD1 matching over 7 bases. The ends lost 4 bases at V and 5 bases at J; junction bases unmatched: 7. Germline CDR1 MNHNS, CDR2 SASEGT. The CDR3 totals 14 residues. In DNA form, the CDR3 reads TGTGCCAGCAGTGTAATGCCAGGGGGGACTGAAGCTTTCTTT. This codes for CASSVMPGGTEAFF.

The chain combines TRBV6-1 with TRBJ1-3, with a weak D call TRBD1 (6 bases). CDR1 is MNHNS, CDR2 SASEGT, per germline. The CDR3 consists of 14 residues. The V gene lost 7 bases and the J gene lost 0 bases, with 10 bases spanning the gap. This chain's CDR3 is CASTGQTSGNTIYF. CDR3 sequence (DNA): TGTGCCAGCACAGGACAGACCTCTGGAAACACCATATATTTT.